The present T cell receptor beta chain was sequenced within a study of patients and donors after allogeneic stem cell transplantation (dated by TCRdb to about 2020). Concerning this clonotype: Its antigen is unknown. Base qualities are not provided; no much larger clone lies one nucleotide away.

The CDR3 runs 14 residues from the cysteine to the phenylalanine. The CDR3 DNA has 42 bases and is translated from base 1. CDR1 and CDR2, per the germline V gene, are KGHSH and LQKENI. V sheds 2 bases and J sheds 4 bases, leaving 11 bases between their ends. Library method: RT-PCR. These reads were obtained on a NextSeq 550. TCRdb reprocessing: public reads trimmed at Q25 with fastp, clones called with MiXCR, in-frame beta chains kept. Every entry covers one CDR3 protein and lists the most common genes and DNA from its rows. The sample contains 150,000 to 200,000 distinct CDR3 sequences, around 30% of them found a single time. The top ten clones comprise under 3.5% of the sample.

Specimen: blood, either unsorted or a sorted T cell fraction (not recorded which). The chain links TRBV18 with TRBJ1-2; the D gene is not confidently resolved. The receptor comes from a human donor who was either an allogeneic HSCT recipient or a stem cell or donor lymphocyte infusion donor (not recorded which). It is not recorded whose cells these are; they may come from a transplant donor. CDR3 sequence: CASSPWSTSYGYTF. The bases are TGTGCCAGCTCACCATGGAGCACGAGCTATGGCTACACCTTC.